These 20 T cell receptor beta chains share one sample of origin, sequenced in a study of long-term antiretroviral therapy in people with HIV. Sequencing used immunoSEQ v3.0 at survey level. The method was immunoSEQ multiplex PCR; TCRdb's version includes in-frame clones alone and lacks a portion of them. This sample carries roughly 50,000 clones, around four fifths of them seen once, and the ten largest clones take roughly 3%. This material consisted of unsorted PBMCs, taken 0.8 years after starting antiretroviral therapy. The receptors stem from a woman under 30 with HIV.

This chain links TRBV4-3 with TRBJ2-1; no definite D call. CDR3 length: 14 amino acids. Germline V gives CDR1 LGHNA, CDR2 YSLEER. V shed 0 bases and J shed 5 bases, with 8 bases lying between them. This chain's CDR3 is CASSQDGRNNEQFF. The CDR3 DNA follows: TGCGCCAGCAGCCAAGATGGACGTAACAATGAGCAGTTCTTC.

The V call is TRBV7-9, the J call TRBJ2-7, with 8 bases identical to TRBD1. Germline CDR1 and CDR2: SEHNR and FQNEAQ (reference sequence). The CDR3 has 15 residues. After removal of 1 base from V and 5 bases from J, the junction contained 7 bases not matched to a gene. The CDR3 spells CASSLGAGGRDEQYF. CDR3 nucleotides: TGTGCCAGCAGCTTAGGTGCAGGGGGCAGGGACGAGCAGTACTTC.

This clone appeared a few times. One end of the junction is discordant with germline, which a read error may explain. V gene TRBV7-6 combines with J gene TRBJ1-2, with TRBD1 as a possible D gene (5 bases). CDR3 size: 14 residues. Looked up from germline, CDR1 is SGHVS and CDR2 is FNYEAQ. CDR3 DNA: TGTGCCAGCAGCTCCAGCCCCAGGGATCCCCTGTGGGATTTC. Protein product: CASSSSPRDPLWDF.

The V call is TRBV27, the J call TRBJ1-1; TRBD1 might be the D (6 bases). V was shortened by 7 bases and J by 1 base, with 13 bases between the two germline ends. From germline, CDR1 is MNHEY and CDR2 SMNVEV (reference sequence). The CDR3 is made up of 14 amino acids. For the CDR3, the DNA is TGTGCCAGCACCTTGACAGGAACGAACACTGAAGCTTTCTTT. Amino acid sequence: CASTLTGTNTEAFF.

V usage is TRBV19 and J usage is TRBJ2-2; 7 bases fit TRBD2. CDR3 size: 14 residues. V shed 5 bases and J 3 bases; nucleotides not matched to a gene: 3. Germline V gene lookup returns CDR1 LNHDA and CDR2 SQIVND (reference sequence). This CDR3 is CASSSRGDTGELFF. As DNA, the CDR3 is TGTGCCAGTAGTTCCCGGGGGGACACCGGGGAGCTGTTTTTT.

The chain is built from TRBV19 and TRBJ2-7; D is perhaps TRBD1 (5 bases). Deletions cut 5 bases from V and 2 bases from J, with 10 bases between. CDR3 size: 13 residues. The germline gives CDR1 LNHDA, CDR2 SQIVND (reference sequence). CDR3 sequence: CASSRDRPYEQYF. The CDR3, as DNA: TGTGCCAGTAGTCGCGACAGACCCTACGAGCAGTACTTC.

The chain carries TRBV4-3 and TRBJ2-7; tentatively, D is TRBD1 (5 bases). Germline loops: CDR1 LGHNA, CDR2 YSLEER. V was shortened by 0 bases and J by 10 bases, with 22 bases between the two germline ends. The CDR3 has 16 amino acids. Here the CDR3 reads CASSQDWYQGWKSQYF. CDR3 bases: TGCGCCAGCAGCCAAGATTGGTACCAGGGCTGGAAGTCACAGTACTTC.

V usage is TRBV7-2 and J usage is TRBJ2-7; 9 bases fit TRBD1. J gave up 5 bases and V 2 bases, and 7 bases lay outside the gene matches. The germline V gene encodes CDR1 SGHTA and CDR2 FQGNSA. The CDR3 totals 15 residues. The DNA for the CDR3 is TGTGCCAGCAGCTTATTCCGAGGGACAGGGAACGAGCAGTACTTC. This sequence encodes CASSLFRGTGNEQYF.

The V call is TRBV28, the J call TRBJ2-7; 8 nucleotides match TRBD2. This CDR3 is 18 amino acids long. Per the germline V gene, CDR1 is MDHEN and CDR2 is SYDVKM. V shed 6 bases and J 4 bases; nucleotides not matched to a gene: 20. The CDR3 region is CASSSNDRLREGHYEQYF. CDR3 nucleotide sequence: TGTGCCAGCAGCTCCAATGATCGCCTTCGGGAGGGCCATTACGAGCAGTACTTC.

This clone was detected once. In DNA form, the CDR3 reads TGTGCCACTACTGAGTCGGGCAGGTACGAGCAGTACTTC. It is translated as CATTESGRYEQYF. V usage is TRBV6-1 and J usage is TRBJ2-7, with D unclear. The CDR3 covers 13 residues. V was cut by 10 bases and J by 4 bases, with 17 bases left in between. CDR1 MNHNS and CDR2 SASEGT come from the germline V gene.

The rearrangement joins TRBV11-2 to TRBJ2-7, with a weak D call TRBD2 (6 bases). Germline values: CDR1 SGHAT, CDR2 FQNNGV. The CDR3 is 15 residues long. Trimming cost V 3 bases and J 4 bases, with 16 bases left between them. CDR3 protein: CASSLSSGVIYEQYF. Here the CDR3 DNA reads TGTGCCAGCAGCTTGAGCTCGGGAGTCATTTACGAGCAGTACTTC.

The CDR3 protein is CASHPQGAADTEAFF. CDR3 in DNA: TGTGCCAGCCATCCACAGGGGGCAGCCGACACTGAAGCTTTCTTT. This chain links TRBV6-5 with TRBJ1-1; 9 bases match TRBD1. Germline V gives CDR1 MNHEY, CDR2 SVGAGI. Trimming took 8 bases from V and 3 from J; bases not matched to a gene: 10. This CDR3 contains 15 residues.

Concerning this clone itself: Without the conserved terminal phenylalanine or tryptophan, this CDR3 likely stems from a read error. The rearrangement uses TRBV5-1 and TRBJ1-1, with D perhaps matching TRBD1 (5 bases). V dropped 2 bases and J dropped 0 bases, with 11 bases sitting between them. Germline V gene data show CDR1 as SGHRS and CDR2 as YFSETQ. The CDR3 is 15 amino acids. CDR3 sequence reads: CASSFWGSVNTEAFL. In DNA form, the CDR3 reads TGCGCCAGCAGCTTTTGGGGGTCCGTGAACACTGAAGCTTTCCTT.

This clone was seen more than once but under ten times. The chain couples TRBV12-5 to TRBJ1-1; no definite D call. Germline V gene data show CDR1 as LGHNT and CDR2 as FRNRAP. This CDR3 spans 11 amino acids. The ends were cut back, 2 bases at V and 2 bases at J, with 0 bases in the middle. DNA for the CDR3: TGTGCTAGTGGTTTGAACACTGAAGCTTTCTTT. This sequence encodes CASGLNTEAFF.

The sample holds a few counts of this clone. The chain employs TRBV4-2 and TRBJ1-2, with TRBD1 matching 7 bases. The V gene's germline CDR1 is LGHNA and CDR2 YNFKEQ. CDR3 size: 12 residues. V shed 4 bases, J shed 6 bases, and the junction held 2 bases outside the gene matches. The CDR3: CASSPGGHGYTF. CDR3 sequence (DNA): TGTGCCAGCAGCCCAGGGGGGCATGGCTACACCTTC.

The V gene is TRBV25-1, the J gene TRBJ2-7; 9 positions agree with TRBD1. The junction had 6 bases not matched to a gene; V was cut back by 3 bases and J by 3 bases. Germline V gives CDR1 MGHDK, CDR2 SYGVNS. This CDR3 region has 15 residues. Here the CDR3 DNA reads TGTGCCAGCAGTGACACAGGGGGCCCGTTCTACGAGCAGTACTTC. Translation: CASSDTGGPFYEQYF.

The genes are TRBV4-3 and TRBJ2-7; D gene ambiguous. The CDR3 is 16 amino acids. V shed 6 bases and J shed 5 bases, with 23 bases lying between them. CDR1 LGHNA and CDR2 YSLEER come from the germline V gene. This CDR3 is CASSFHAGSRSHEQYF. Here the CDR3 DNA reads TGCGCCAGCAGTTTTCACGCAGGAAGCAGAAGCCACGAGCAGTACTTC.

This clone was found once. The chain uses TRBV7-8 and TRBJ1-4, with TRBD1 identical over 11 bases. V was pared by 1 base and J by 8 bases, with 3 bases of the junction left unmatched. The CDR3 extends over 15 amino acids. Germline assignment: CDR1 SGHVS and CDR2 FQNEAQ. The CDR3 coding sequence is TGTGCCAGCAGCTTAGGGGACAGGGGGGACGAAAAACTGTTTTTT. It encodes CASSLGDRGDEKLFF.

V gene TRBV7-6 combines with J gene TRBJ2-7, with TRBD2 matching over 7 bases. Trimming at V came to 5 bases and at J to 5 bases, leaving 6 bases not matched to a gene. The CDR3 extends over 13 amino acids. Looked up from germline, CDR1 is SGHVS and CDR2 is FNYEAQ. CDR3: CASSRGGRDEQYF. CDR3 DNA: TGTGCCAGCAGCCGCGGGGGTAGGGACGAGCAGTACTTC.

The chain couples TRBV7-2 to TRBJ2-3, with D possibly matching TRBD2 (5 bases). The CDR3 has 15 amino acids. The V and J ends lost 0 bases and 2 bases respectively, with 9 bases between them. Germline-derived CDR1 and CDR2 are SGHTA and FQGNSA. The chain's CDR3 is CASSLAGADTDTQYF. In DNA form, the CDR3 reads TGTGCCAGCAGCTTAGCAGGAGCGGACACAGATACGCAGTATTTT. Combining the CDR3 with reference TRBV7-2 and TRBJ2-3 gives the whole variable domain GAGVSQSPSNKVTEKGKDVELRCDPISGHTALYWYRQSLGQGLEFLIYFQGNSAPDKSGLPSDRFSAERTGGSVSTLTIQRTQQEDSAVYLCASSLAGADTDTQYFGPGTRLTVL.